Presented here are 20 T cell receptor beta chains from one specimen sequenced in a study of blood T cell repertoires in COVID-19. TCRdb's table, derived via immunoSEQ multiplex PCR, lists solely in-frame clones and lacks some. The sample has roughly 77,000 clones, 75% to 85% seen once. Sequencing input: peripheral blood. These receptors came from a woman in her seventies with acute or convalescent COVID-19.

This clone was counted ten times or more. This CDR3 is CASTPGLGDHLWGYTF. For the CDR3, the DNA is TGTGCCAGCACTCCGGGTCTAGGAGACCATCTATGGGGCTACACCTTC. V is TRBV7-9 and J is TRBJ1-2; no clear D gene. The ends were cut back, 7 bases at V and 8 bases at J, with 26 bases in the middle. Germline loops: CDR1 SEHNR, CDR2 FQNEAQ (reference sequence). The CDR3 has 16 amino acids.

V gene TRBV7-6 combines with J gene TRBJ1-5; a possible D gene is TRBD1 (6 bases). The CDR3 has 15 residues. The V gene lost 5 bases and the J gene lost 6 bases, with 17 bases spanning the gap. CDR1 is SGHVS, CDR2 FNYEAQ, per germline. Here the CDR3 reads CASSREQGPFQPQHF. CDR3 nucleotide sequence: TGTGCCAGCAGCCGCGAACAGGGCCCTTTTCAGCCCCAGCATTTT.

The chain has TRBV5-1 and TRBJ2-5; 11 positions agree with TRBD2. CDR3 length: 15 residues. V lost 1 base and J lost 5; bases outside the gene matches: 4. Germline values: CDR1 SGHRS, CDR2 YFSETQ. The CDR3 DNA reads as TGCGCCAGCAGCTTGAGTAGCGGGGGGGCGGAGACCCAGTACTTC. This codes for CASSLSSGGAETQYF. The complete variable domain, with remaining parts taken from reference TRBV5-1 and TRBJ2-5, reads KAGVTQTPRYLIKTRGQQVTLSCSPISGHRSVSWYQQTPGQGLQFLFEYFSETQRNKGNFPGRFSGRQFSNSRSEMNVSTLELGDSALYLCASSLSSGGAETQYFGPGTRLLVL.

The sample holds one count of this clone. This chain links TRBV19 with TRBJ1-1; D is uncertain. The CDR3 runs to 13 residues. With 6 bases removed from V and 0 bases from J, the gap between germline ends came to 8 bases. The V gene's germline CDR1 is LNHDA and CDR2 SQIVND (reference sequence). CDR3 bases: TGTGCCAGTAGACGGGAGATGAACACTGAAGCTTTCTTT. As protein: CASRREMNTEAFF.

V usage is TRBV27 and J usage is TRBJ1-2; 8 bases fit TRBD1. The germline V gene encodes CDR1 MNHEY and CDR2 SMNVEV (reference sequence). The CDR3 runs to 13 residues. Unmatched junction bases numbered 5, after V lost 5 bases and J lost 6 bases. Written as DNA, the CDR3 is TGTGCCAGCAGTGGCCAGGGGGCCCATGGCTACACCTTC. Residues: CASSGQGAHGYTF.

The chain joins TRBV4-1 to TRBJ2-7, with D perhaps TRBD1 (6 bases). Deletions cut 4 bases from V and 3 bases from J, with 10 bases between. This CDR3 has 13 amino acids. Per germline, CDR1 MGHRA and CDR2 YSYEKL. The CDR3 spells CASSLRTDYEQYF. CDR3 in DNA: TGCGCCAGCAGCCTCCGGACAGACTACGAGCAGTACTTC.

The CDR3 region has the DNA TGCGCCAGCAGCATGGACGGGGAAATCTATGGCTACACCTTC. Translating it yields CASSMDGEIYGYTF. The chain recombines TRBV4-1 with TRBJ1-2, with no clear D. The CDR3 runs to 14 residues. Deletions cut 5 bases from V and 4 bases from J, with 14 bases between. The germline V gene has CDR1 MGHRA and CDR2 YSYEKL.

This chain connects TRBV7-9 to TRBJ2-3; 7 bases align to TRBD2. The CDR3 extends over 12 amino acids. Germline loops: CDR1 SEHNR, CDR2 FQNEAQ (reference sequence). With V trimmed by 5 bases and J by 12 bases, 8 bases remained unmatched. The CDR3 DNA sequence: TGTGCCAGCAGCCCCCAGGCGGGGGACCAGTATTTT. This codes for CASSPQAGDQYF.

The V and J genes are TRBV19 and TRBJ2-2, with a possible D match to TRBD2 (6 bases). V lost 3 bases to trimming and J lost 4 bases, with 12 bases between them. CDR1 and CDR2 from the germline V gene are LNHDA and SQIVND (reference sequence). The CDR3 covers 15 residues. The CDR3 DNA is TGTGCCAGTAGTATCTCGATCGGGGGCACCGGGGAGCTGTTTTTT. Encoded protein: CASSISIGGTGELFF.

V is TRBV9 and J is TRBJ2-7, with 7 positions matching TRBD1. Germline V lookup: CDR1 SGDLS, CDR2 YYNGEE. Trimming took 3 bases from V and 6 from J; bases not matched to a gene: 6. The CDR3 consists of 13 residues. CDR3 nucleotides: TGTGCCAGCAGCGCGCCGACAGGGAGCGAGCAGTACTTC. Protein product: CASSAPTGSEQYF.

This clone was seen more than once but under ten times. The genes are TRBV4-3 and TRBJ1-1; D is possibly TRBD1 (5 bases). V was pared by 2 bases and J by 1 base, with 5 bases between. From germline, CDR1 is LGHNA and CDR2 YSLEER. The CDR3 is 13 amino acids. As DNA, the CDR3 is TGCGCCAGCAGCCAAACAGGGAACACTGAAGCTTTCTTT. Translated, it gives CASSQTGNTEAFF.

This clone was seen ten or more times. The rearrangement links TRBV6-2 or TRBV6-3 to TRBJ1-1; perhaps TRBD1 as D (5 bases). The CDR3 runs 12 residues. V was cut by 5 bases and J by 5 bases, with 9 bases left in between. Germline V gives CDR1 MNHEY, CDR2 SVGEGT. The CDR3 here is CASSQGRTEAFF. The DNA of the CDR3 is TGTGCCAGCAGTCAGGGCCGGACTGAAGCTTTCTTT.

The CDR3 sequence: CASSPGGAYGYTF. CDR3 DNA: TGCGCCAGCAGCCCAGGGGGCGCCTATGGCTACACCTTC. The rearrangement links TRBV5-1 to TRBJ1-2; TRBD1 matches 8 bases. The J segment lost 4 bases and the V segment lost 4 bases, leaving 3 bases of the junction unmatched. From germline, CDR1 is SGHRS and CDR2 YFSETQ. The CDR3 consists of 13 residues.

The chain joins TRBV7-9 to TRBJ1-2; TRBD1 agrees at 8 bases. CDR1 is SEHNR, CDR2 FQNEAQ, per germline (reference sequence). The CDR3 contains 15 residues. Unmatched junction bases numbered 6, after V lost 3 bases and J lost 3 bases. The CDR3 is CASSFYRGLDYGYTF. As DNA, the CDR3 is TGTGCCAGCAGCTTTTACAGGGGGTTGGACTATGGCTACACCTTC.

The CDR3 sequence: CASSSQGDYGYTF. CDR3 nucleotides: TGTGCCAGCAGCTCACAGGGGGACTATGGCTACACCTTC. The gene calls are TRBV11-1 and TRBJ1-2, with 8 positions matching TRBD1. From germline, CDR1 is SGHAT and CDR2 FQDESV (reference sequence). This CDR3 spans 13 amino acids. Trimming took 4 bases from V and 3 from J; bases not matched to a gene: 1.

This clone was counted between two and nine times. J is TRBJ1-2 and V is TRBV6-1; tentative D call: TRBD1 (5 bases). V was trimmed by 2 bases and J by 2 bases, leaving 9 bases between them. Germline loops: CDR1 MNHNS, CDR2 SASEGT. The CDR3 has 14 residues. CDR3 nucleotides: TGTGCCAGCAGTGAAAGGGGCAGAAACTATGGCTACACCTTC. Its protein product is CASSERGRNYGYTF.

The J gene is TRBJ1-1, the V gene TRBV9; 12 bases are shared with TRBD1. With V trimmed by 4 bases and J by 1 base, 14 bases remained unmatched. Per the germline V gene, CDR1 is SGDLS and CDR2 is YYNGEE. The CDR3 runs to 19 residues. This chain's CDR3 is CASSLGTGGPNVRNTEAFF. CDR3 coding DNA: TGTGCCAGCAGCCTTGGGACAGGGGGCCCAAACGTCAGGAACACTGAAGCTTTCTTT.

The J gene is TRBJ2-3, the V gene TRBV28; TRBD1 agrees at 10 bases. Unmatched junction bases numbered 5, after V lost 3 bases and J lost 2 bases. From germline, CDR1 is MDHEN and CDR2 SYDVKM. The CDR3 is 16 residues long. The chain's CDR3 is CASSFAGQGITDTQYF. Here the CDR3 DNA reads TGTGCCAGCAGTTTTGCGGGACAGGGGATCACAGATACGCAGTATTTT.

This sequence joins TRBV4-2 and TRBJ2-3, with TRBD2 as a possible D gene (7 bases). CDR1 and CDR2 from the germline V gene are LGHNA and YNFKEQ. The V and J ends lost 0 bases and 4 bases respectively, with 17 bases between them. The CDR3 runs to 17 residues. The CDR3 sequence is CASSQDRRGRPSDTQYF. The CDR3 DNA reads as TGTGCCAGCAGCCAAGATCGGCGGGGGCGCCCCTCAGATACGCAGTATTTT.

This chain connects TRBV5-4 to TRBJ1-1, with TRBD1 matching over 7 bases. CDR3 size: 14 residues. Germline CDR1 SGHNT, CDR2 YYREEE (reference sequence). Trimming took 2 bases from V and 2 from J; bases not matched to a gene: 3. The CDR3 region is CASSLRQGNTEAFF. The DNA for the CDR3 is TGTGCCAGCAGCTTACGACAGGGAAACACTGAAGCTTTCTTT. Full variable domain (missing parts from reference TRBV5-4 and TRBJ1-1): ETGVTQSPTHLIKTRGQQVTLRCSSQSGHNTVSWYQQALGQGPQFIFQYYREEENGRGNFPPRFSGLQFPNYSSELNVNALELDDSALYLCASSLRQGNTEAFFGQGTRLTVV.